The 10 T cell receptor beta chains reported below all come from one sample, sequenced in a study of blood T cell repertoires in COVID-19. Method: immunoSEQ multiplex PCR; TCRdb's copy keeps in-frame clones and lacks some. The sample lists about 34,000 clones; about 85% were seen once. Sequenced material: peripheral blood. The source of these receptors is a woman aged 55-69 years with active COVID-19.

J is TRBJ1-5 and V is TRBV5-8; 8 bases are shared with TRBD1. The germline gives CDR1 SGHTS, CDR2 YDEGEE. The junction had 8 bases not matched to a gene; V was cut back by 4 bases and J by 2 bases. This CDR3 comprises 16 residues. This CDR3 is CASSHRGVFGNQPQHF. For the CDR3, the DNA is TGTGCCAGCAGCCACAGGGGGGTTTTTGGCAATCAGCCCCAGCATTTT.

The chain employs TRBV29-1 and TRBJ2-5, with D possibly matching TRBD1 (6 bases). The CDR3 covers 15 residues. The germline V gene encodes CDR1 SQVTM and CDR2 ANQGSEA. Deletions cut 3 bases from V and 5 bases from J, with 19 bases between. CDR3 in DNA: TGCAGCGTTGATTCGCATCTAAGAAGGGGGGAGACCCAGTACTTC. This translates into CSVDSHLRRGETQYF.

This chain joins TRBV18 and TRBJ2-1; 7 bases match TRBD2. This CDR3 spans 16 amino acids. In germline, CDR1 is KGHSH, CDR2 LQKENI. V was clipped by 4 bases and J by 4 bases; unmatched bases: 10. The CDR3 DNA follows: TGTGCCAGCTCACGACGGGAGGCTGGGGGTTACAATGAGCAGTTCTTC. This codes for CASSRREAGGYNEQFF.

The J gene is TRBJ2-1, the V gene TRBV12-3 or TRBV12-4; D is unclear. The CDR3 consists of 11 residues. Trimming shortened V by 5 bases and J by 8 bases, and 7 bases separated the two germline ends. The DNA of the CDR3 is TGTGCCAGCAGTCCTGACTATGAGCAGTTCTTC. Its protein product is CASSPDYEQFF.

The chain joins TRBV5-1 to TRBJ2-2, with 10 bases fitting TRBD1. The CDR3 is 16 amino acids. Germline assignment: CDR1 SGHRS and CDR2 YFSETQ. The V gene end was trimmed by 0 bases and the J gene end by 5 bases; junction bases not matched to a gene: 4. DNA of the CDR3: TGCGCCAGCAGCTTGGGACAGGGGGCCTTAACCGGGGAGCTGTTTTTT. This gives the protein CASSLGQGALTGELFF.

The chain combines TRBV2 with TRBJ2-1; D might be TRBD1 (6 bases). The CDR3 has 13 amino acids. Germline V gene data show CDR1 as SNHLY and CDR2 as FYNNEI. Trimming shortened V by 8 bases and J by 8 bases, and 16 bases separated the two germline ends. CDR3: CASDKTGNDEQFF. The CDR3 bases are TGTGCCAGCGACAAAACAGGGAACGATGAGCAGTTCTTC. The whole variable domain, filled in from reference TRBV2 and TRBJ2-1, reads EPEVTQTPSHQVTQMGQEVILRCVPISNHLYFYWYRQILGQKVEFLVSFYNNEISEKSEIFDDQFSVERPDGSNFTLKIRSTKLEDSAMYFCASDKTGNDEQFFGPGTRLTVL.

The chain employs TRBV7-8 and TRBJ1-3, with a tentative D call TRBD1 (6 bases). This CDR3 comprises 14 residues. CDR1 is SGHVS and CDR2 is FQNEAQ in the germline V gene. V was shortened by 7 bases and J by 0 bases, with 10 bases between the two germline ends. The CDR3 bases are TGTGCCAGCAAGGACAGCCACTCTGGAAACACCATATATTTT. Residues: CASKDSHSGNTIYF.

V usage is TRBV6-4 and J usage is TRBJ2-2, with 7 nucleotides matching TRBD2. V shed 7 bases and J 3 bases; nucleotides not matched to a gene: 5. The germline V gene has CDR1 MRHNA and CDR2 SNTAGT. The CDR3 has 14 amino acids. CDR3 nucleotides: TGTGCCAGCACGCGCGGGAGCTACACCGGGGAGCTGTTTTTT. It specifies CASTRGSYTGELFF.

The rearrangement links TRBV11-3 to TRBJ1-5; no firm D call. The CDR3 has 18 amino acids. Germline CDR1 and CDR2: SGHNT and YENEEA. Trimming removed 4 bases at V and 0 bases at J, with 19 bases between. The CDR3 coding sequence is TGTGCCAGCAGCTCTACACCGGGTCACGGATATAGCAATCAGCCCCAGCATTTT. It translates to CASSSTPGHGYSNQPQHF.

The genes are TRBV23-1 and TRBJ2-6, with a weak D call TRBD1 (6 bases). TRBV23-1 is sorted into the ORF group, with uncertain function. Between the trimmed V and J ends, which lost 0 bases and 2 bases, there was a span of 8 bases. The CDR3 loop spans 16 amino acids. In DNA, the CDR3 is TGCGCCAGCAGTCAATCCAGGGGCGCTGGGGCCAACGTCCTGACTTTC. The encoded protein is CASSQSRGAGANVLTF.